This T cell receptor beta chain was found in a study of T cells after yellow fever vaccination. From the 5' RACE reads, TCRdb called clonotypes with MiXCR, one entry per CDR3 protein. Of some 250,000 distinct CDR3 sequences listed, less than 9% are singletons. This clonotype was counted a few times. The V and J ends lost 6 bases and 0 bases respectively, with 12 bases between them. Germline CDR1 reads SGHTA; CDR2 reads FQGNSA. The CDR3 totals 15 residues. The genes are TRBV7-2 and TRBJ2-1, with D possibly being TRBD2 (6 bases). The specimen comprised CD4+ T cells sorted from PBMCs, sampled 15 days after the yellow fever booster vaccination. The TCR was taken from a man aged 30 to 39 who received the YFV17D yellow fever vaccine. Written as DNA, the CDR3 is TGTGCCAGCAGACCCGGGGGTGCCTCCTACAATGAGCAGTTCTTC. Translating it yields CASRPGGASYNEQFF.